The 22 T cell receptor beta chains below all came from one sample that was sequenced in a study of control samples from healthy donors and cancer patients. The repertoire was sequenced with immunoSEQ multiplex PCR; TCRdb's copy has only in-frame clones and lacks some. The sample carries around 120,000 clones, more than 80% recorded once. The material sequenced was PBMCs. Receptors originate from a woman aged 45-60 years with colorectal cancer.

The rearrangement uses TRBV5-1 and TRBJ1-2; D uncertain. CDR3 size: 13 residues. V was cut by 0 bases and J by 7 bases, with 10 bases left in between. Germline CDR1 and CDR2: SGHRS and YFSETQ. The DNA for the CDR3 is TGCGCCAGCAGCTTGGCCGGAGAAGGTGGCTACACCTTC. This codes for CASSLAGEGGYTF. The complete variable domain, with remaining parts taken from reference TRBV5-1 and TRBJ1-2, reads KAGVTQTPRYLIKTRGQQVTLSCSPISGHRSVSWYQQTPGQGLQFLFEYFSETQRNKGNFPGRFSGRQFSNSRSEMNVSTLELGDSALYLCASSLAGEGGYTFGSGTRLTVV.

The rearrangement links TRBV7-3 to TRBJ2-2; 7 bases map to TRBD1. Germline CDR1 is SGHTA and CDR2 is FQGTGA. The CDR3 is 16 residues long. V shed 4 bases, J shed 9 bases, and the junction held 14 bases outside the gene matches. This CDR3 is CASSSTGTALSRELFF. As DNA, the CDR3 is TGTGCCAGCAGCTCCACCGGGACAGCCCTCTCTAGGGAGCTGTTTTTT.

V gene TRBV2 combines with J gene TRBJ2-3, with 7 positions matching TRBD1. The germline V gene has CDR1 SNHLY and CDR2 FYNNEI. Trimming removed 7 bases from V and 1 base from J; junction bases left unmatched: 5. This CDR3 region has 14 residues. CDR3 coding DNA: TGTGCCAGCAACCGGGACAGTCGCACAGATACGCAGTATTTT. The encoded protein is CASNRDSRTDTQYF.

V is TRBV5-4 and J is TRBJ2-7, with 11 bases fitting TRBD2. Germline values: CDR1 SGHNT, CDR2 YYREEE (reference sequence). The CDR3 totals 15 residues. J lost 2 bases, V lost 3 bases, and 4 bases had no gene match. The CDR3 DNA follows: TGTGCCAGCAGCTCTTTAGCGGGGGGGGCCTACGAGCAGTACTTC. Residues: CASSSLAGGAYEQYF.

V and J are TRBV20-1 and TRBJ2-1; TRBD2 might be the D (6 bases). Trimming removed 3 bases from V and 0 bases from J, with 15 bases in between. The length of the CDR3 is 16 residues. Germline assignment: CDR1 DFQATT and CDR2 SNEGSKA (reference sequence). CDR3 DNA sequence: TGCAGTGCTAGTAGCGGAGCCGGGAGCTCCTACAATGAGCAGTTCTTC. Translation: CSASSGAGSSYNEQFF.

The V and J genes are TRBV19 and TRBJ1-1; 8 bases are a match to TRBD1. The CDR3 is made up of 14 amino acids. V trimming: 5 bases; J trimming: 0 bases; junction bases outside the gene matches: 2. Germline V gene sequence: CDR1 LNHDA, CDR2 SQIVND (reference sequence). CDR3: CASSDRGLNTEAFF. The CDR3 nucleotides read TGTGCCAGTAGTGACAGGGGTTTGAACACTGAAGCTTTCTTT. Together with reference TRBV19 and TRBJ1-1, the CDR3 gives the full variable domain: DGGITQSPKYLFRKEGQNVTLSCEQNLNHDAMYWYRQDPGQGLRLIYYSQIVNDFQKGDIAEGYSVSREKKESFPLTVTSAQKNPTAFYLCASSDRGLNTEAFFGQGTRLTVV.

This chain links TRBV12-5 with TRBJ2-1; TRBD2 matches at 11 bases. Losses at the gene ends were 2 bases for V and 2 bases for J; bases not matched to a gene: 14. Per germline, CDR1 LGHNT and CDR2 FRNRAP. This CDR3 is built from 20 residues. The CDR3 DNA follows: TGTGCTAGTGGTTTGTCACTCCTGCTAGCGGGGGGTTCTGCCTACAATGAGCAGTTCTTC. It translates to CASGLSLLLAGGSAYNEQFF.

The V gene is TRBV14, the J gene TRBJ1-1; no firm D call. Looked up from germline, CDR1 is SGHDN and CDR2 is FVKESK. V was pared by 5 bases and J by 0 bases, with 16 bases between. The CDR3 contains 16 residues. The CDR3 DNA reads TGTGCCAGCAGCGCGGCGGGCGGGCACATGAACACTGAAGCTTTCTTT. Encoded protein: CASSAAGGHMNTEAFF.

V gene TRBV5-1 combines with J gene TRBJ1-5; D is perhaps TRBD1 (6 bases). V shed 1 base and J shed 0 bases, with 8 bases lying between them. The CDR3 has 15 amino acids. CDR1 is SGHRS, CDR2 YFSETQ, per germline. DNA for the CDR3: TGCGCCAGCAGCTTGACAGGGTATAGCAATCAGCCCCAGCATTTT. Its protein is CASSLTGYSNQPQHF.

This clone was seen once. The V and J genes are TRBV6-5 and TRBJ2-2; D gene unclear. CDR1 and CDR2 (germline): MNHEY, SVGAGI. The V gene lost 0 bases and the J gene lost 6 bases, with 14 bases spanning the gap. This CDR3 spans 16 amino acids. The CDR3 region is CASSYSNNGPAGELFF. The CDR3 DNA reads as TGTGCCAGCAGTTACTCGAATAATGGACCGGCCGGGGAGCTGTTTTTT.

The genes are TRBV6-5 and TRBJ2-5; D uncertain. Germline V gene data show CDR1 as MNHEY and CDR2 as SVGAGI. The V gene lost 7 bases and the J gene lost 3 bases, with 6 bases spanning the gap. The CDR3 extends over 11 amino acids. The CDR3 DNA sequence: TGTGCCAGCACCCTAAAAGAGACCCAGTACTTC. Amino acid sequence: CASTLKETQYF.

This clone was recorded once. V is TRBV7-8 and J is TRBJ1-1; no clear D gene. The V gene lost 5 bases and the J gene lost 5 bases, with 9 bases spanning the gap. This CDR3 has 12 residues. Germline loops: CDR1 SGHVS, CDR2 FQNEAQ. Here the CDR3 DNA reads TGTGCCAGCAGCCCCCAAATGACTGAAGCTTTCTTT. This sequence encodes CASSPQMTEAFF.

The rearrangement uses TRBV24-1 and TRBJ2-1; D is perhaps TRBD1 (6 bases). There are 14 residues in the CDR3. Germline V gives CDR1 KGHDR, CDR2 SFDVKD. V was cut by 4 bases and J by 8 bases, with 14 bases left in between. CDR3 amino acids: CATSESGDIDEQFF. The CDR3 bases are TGTGCCACCAGTGAATCCGGGGACATCGATGAGCAGTTCTTC.

This clone has only a few counts. The V gene is TRBV9, the J gene TRBJ1-6, with 7 bases identical to TRBD1. The CDR3 spans 16 residues. With 0 bases clipped from V and 8 bases from J, the junction kept 8 bases outside the gene matches. From germline, CDR1 is SGDLS and CDR2 YYNGEE. The CDR3 is CASSVGPDRADSPLHF. CDR3 DNA sequence: TGTGCCAGCAGCGTAGGTCCCGACAGGGCGGATTCACCCCTCCACTTT. Combining the CDR3 with reference TRBV9 and TRBJ1-6 gives the whole variable domain DSGVTQTPKHLITATGQRVTLRCSPRSGDLSVYWYQQSLDQGLQFLIQYYNGEERAKGNILERFSAQQFPDLHSELNLSSLELGDSALYFCASSVGPDRADSPLHFGNGTRLTVT.

This chain joins TRBV7-2 and TRBJ2-1, with D perhaps matching TRBD1 or TRBD2 (5 bases each). The ends were cut back, 3 bases at V and 8 bases at J, with 11 bases in the middle. Per germline, CDR1 SGHTA and CDR2 FQGNSA. The CDR3 totals 13 residues. The CDR3 spells CASSFSGRHEQFF. The CDR3 nucleotides read TGTGCCAGCAGCTTTTCAGGGAGACATGAGCAGTTCTTC.

The J gene is TRBJ2-5, the V gene TRBV7-9, with 9 bases identical to TRBD2. CDR1 and CDR2 (germline): SEHNR, FQNEAQ (reference sequence). CDR3 length equals 15 residues. The ends lost 3 bases at V and 3 bases at J; junction bases unmatched: 5. CDR3 nucleotide sequence: TGTGCCAGCAGCTTTAGCGGGAGTGTCGAAGAGACCCAGTACTTC. Translating gives CASSFSGSVEETQYF.

On this clone: One end of the junction varies from germline; a read error may be responsible. The V call is TRBV7-7, the J call TRBJ2-1; D is unclear. The CDR3 contains 15 residues. CDR1 and CDR2 (germline): SSHAT, FNYEAQ (reference sequence). Here the CDR3 DNA reads TGTGCTAGCAGCCCCGGTGTGGGCTCCTACAATGAGCAGTTCTTC. Protein sequence: CASSPGVGSYNEQFF.

This chain connects TRBV6-6 to TRBJ2-5; TRBD2 matches 10 bases. CDR3 length equals 15 residues. Losses at the gene ends were 8 bases for V and 5 bases for J; bases not matched to a gene: 11. Germline V gene lookup returns CDR1 MNHNY and CDR2 SVGAGI (reference sequence). Here the CDR3 reads CASQAGGQKLETQYF. CDR3 nucleotides: TGTGCCAGCCAAGCGGGGGGGCAAAAGCTGGAGACCCAGTACTTC.

The rearrangement uses TRBV5-4 and TRBJ2-5; 8 positions match TRBD1. Germline CDR1 is SGHNT and CDR2 is YYREEE (reference sequence). V shed 4 bases and J 1 base; nucleotides not matched to a gene: 3. The CDR3 is made up of 14 amino acids. CDR3 in amino acids: CASSRDRGQETQYF. The CDR3 nucleotides are TGTGCCAGCAGCCGTGACAGGGGCCAAGAGACCCAGTACTTC. The full variable domain, in which reference TRBV5-4 and TRBJ2-5 provide the parts outside the CDR3, is ETGVTQSPTHLIKTRGQQVTLRCSSQSGHNTVSWYQQALGQGPQFIFQYYREEENGRGNFPPRFSGLQFPNYSSELNVNALELDDSALYLCASSRDRGQETQYFGPGTRLLVL.

V usage is TRBV29-1 and J usage is TRBJ2-1; 10 bases agree with TRBD2. The CDR3 is made up of 15 amino acids. Trimming removed 6 bases from V and 3 bases from J; junction bases left unmatched: 8. Germline CDR1 and CDR2: SQVTM and ANQGSEA. CDR3 residues: CSVVKAGGVYNEQFF. The CDR3 bases are TGCAGCGTGGTGAAAGCGGGAGGGGTCTACAATGAGCAGTTCTTC.

As concerns this clone: A junction boundary mismatches the germline segment, possibly from a read error. The chain links TRBV3-1 (or the pseudogene TRBV3-2) to TRBJ1-2; D is uncertain. From germline, CDR1 is LGHDT and CDR2 YNNKEL (reference sequence). The CDR3 loop spans 16 amino acids. CDR3 coding DNA: TGTGTCAGCAGCCAAGTCGCCCAGGCTGGTGATTATGGCTACACCTTC. Translating it yields CVSSQVAQAGDYGYTF.

The chain combines TRBV12-3 or TRBV12-4 with TRBJ1-2, with D uncertain. The V end was cut by 2 bases, the J end by 2 bases, with 6 bases between. This CDR3 is 13 amino acids long. CDR3: CASSLWGNYGYTF. The CDR3 DNA reads TGTGCCAGCAGTTTATGGGGAAACTATGGCTACACCTTC.